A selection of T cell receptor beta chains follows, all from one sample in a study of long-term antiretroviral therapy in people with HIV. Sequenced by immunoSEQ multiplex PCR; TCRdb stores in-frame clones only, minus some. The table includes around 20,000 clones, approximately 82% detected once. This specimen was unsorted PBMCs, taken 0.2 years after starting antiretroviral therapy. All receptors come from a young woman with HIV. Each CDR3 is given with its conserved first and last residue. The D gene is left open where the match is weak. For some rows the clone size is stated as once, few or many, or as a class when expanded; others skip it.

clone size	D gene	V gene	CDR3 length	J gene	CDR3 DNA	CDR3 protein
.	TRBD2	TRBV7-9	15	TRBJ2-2	TGTGCCAGCAGCCCGGGACTAGCGGGCACCGGGGAGCTGTTTTTT	CASSPGLAGTGELFF
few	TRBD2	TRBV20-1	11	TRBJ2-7	TGCAGTGCTAGATCTAGCGGCGAGCAGTACTTC	CSARSSGEQYF
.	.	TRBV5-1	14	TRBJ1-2	TGCGCCAGCAGCTTGTTCAGCGGCCGCTATGGCTACACCTTC	CASSLFSGRYGYTF
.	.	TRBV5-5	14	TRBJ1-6	TGTGCCAGCAGCTTGTGGGGAGTAGGGTCACCCCTCCACTTT	CASSLWGVGSPLHF
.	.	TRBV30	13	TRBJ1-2	TGTGCCTGGAGTGTACTAGGGGTCTATGGCTACACCTTC	CAWSVLGVYGYTF
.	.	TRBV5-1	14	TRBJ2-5	TGCGCCAGCAGCTTGAATCCGGGTTTGGAGACCCAGTACTTC	CASSLNPGLETQYF
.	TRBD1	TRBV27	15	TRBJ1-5	TGTGCCAGCAGACCTGGACAGGGGGGCGGACAGCCCCAGCATTTT	CASRPGQGGGQPQHF
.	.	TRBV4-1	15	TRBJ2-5	TGCGCCAGCAGCCAAGCGGACTCGTGGGAAGAGACCCAGTACTTC	CASSQADSWEETQYF
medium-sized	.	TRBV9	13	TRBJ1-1	TGTGCCAGCAGCGTAGAACGAGGGGCTGAAGCTTTCTTT	CASSVERGAEAFF
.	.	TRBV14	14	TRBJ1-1	TGTGCCAGCAGCCAAATGGGTTCGAGTACTGAAGCTTTCTTT	CASSQMGSSTEAFF
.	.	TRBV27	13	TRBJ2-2	TGTGCCACCAGGCGGGACCGGACCGGGGAGCTGTTTTTT	CATRRDRTGELFF
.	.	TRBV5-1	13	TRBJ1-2	TGCGCCAGCAGCCGGTGGACATATTATGGCTACACCTTC	CASSRWTYYGYTF
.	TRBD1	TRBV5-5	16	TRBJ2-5	TGTGCCAGCAGTCCTAAGGGACAGGCGAACGTTGAGACCCAGTACTTC	CASSPKGQANVETQYF
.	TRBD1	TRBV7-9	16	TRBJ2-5	TGTGCCAGCAGCCCGAGGCCGGGACAGGGAGATGAGACCCAGTACTTC	CASSPRPGQGDETQYF
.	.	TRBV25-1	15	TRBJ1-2	TGTGCCAGCAGTGAACCGACAGAATTTAACTATGGCTACACCTTC	CASSEPTEFNYGYTF
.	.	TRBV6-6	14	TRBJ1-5	TGTGCCAGCAGGGACATAGTGGTGAGTCAGCCCCAGCATTTT	CASRDIVVSQPQHF
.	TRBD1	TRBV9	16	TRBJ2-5	TGTGCCAGCAGCGCAGGACAGGGGGGGATTGGAGAGACCCAGTACTTC	CASSAGQGGIGETQYF
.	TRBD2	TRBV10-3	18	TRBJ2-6	TGTGCCATCAGAACTTATAGCGGGGGGTTCTCTGGGGCCAACGTCCTGACTTTC	CAIRTYSGGFSGANVLTF
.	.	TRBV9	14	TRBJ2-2	TGTGCCAGCAGATTTGACCGTAACACCGGGGAGCTGTTTTTT	CASRFDRNTGELFF
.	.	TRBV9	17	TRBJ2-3	TGTGCCAGCAGCCCCAAATGGGTGGAAGTGGGCACAGATACGCAGTATTTT	CASSPKWVEVGTDTQYF
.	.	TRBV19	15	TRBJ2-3	TGTGCCAGTAGGTCGTACAGGTACTTCACAGATACGCAGTATTTT	CASRSYRYFTDTQYF
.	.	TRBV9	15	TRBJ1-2	TGTGCCAGCAGCCCCCGAGGAGGACATAACTATGGCTACACCTTC	CASSPRGGHNYGYTF